This passage covers 18 T cell receptor beta chains from one sample sequenced in a study of blood T cell repertoires in COVID-19. Clones were read by immunoSEQ multiplex PCR, and TCRdb kept only the in-frame ones, dropping some. The sample has a few hundred thousand clones, less than 90% seen once. The sequenced sample consisted of PBMCs or T cells enriched from blood (not recorded which). All receptors come from a woman aged 60-75 years who had recovered from COVID-19.

This clone was seen a handful of times. The chain has TRBV4-2 and TRBJ2-5; TRBD2 matches at 12 bases. The CDR3 consists of 19 residues. The trim removed 0 bases at V and 5 bases at J, leaving 13 bases unmatched. Germline-derived CDR1 and CDR2 are LGHNA and YNFKEQ. The CDR3 DNA follows: TGTGCCAGCAGCCAAGAGGTGGCTAGCGGGGGGGCGTTAGAGGAGACCCAGTACTTC. The encoded protein is CASSQEVASGGALEETQYF.

The genes are TRBV2 and TRBJ2-1; tentatively, D is TRBD2 (7 bases). CDR3 length: 12 residues. V lost 8 bases to trimming and J lost 9 bases, with 14 bases between them. Germline V gene sequence: CDR1 SNHLY, CDR2 FYNNEI. CDR3 loop: CASSGGRGEQFF. The DNA for the CDR3 is TGTGCCAGCTCGGGGGGCCGGGGTGAGCAGTTCTTC.

The rearrangement joins TRBV18 to TRBJ2-7; D might be TRBD1 (5 bases). The CDR3 is 15 amino acids. Germline CDR1 and CDR2: KGHSH and LQKENI. V lost 3 bases and J 0 bases, leaving 12 bases between the germline ends. CDR3 nucleotides: TGTGCCAGCTCACCTCAGGGAACGAGCTCCTACGAGCAGTACTTC. This gives the protein CASSPQGTSSYEQYF.

This clone was seen a single time. This chain links TRBV12-5 with TRBJ2-3, with D perhaps TRBD2 (6 bases). Germline V lookup: CDR1 LGHNT, CDR2 FRNRAP. CDR3 size: 17 residues. Between the trimmed V and J ends, which lost 2 bases and 0 bases, there was a span of 15 bases. The CDR3 bases are TGTGCTAGTGGTTTGTCCTGGGGGGAGGTTAGCACAGATACGCAGTATTTT. Protein: CASGLSWGEVSTDTQYF. The full variable domain, in which reference TRBV12-5 and TRBJ2-3 provide the parts outside the CDR3, is DARVTQTPRHKVTEMGQEVTMRCQPILGHNTVFWYRQTMMQGLELLAYFRNRAPLDDSGMPKDRFSAEMPDATLATLKIQPSEPRDSAVYFCASGLSWGEVSTDTQYFGPGTRLTVL.

The chain joins TRBV4-1 to TRBJ2-4; D gene ambiguous. V lost 2 bases and J lost 7, with 6 bases in between. In germline, CDR1 is MGHRA, CDR2 YSYEKL. The CDR3 covers 12 residues. CDR3 nucleotide sequence: TGCGCCAGCAGCCAATGGAGTAACATTCAGTACTTC. Residues: CASSQWSNIQYF.

The chain links TRBV14 to TRBJ2-7; perhaps TRBD2 as D (6 bases). CDR1 and CDR2 (germline): SGHDN, FVKESK. Trimming removed 1 base from V and 0 bases from J, with 10 bases in between. CDR3 size: 15 residues. CDR3 protein: CASSQAGSRSYEQYF. The CDR3, as DNA: TGTGCCAGCAGCCAAGCCGGGAGTCGCTCCTACGAGCAGTACTTC.

This rearrangement joins TRBV5-1 to TRBJ2-3; TRBD2 agrees at 9 bases. CDR3 length: 14 amino acids. V shed 4 bases, J shed 3 bases, and the junction held 3 bases outside the gene matches. Germline CDR1 reads SGHRS; CDR2 reads YFSETQ. The CDR3 bases are TGCGCCAGCAGCGCGGGACTAGCTACAGATACGCAGTATTTT. Translation: CASSAGLATDTQYF.

V and J are TRBV5-1 and TRBJ1-4, with 7 bases lining up with TRBD1. The CDR3 runs 14 residues. Germline V gives CDR1 SGHRS, CDR2 YFSETQ. With V trimmed by 4 bases and J by 5 bases, 5 bases remained unmatched. The CDR3 bases are TGCGCCAGCAGCGCTGGGACAGTCAATGAAAAACTGTTTTTT. Encoded protein: CASSAGTVNEKLFF. Based on the CDR3 plus reference TRBV5-1 and TRBJ1-4, the full variable domain is KAGVTQTPRYLIKTRGQQVTLSCSPISGHRSVSWYQQTPGQGLQFLFEYFSETQRNKGNFPGRFSGRQFSNSRSEMNVSTLELGDSALYLCASSAGTVNEKLFFGSGTQLSVL.

The V gene is TRBV6-1, the J gene TRBJ2-3, with TRBD2 identical over 8 bases. J was trimmed by 6 bases and V by 3 bases; bases with no gene match: 14. In germline, CDR1 is MNHNS, CDR2 SASEGT. This CDR3 region has 17 residues. In DNA, the CDR3 is TGTGCCAGCAGTGAGTCGAAGACTAGCGCCCGGGTGGATACGCAGTATTTT. As protein: CASSESKTSARVDTQYF.

The V gene is TRBV6-2 or TRBV6-3, the J gene TRBJ1-2; no clear D gene. The CDR3 runs 13 residues. Germline lookup yields CDR1 MNHEY and CDR2 SVGEGT. Between the trimmed V and J ends, which lost 4 bases and 7 bases, there was a span of 13 bases. CDR3 amino acids: CASSSRVTFGYTF. The CDR3 DNA reads TGTGCCAGCAGTTCGAGGGTGACCTTTGGCTACACCTTC.

This clone was recorded only once. The chain recombines TRBV11-2 with TRBJ2-7; D is unclear. The CDR3 consists of 11 residues. Germline CDR1 SGHAT, CDR2 FQNNGV. Deletions cut 5 bases from V and 3 bases from J, with 5 bases between. The CDR3: CASSRGYEQYF. For the CDR3, the DNA is TGTGCCAGCAGCAGAGGCTACGAGCAGTACTTC. The whole variable domain, remainder taken from reference TRBV11-2 and TRBJ2-7, is EAGVAQSPRYKIIEKRQSVAFWCNPISGHATLYWYQQILGQGPKLLIQFQNNGVVDDSQLPKDRFSAERLKGVDSTLKIQPAKLEDSAVYLCASSRGYEQYFGPGTRLTVT.

The chain recombines TRBV7-6 with TRBJ2-2; the match to TRBD2 covers 7 bases. The V gene's germline CDR1 is SGHVS and CDR2 FNYEAQ. V trimming: 4 bases; J trimming: 1 base; junction bases outside the gene matches: 12. There are 18 residues in the CDR3. The chain's CDR3 is CASSSNIKRGENTGELFF. The CDR3, as DNA: TGTGCCAGCAGCTCAAACATCAAACGGGGGGAGAACACCGGGGAGCTGTTTTTT.

The rearrangement joins TRBV6-5 to TRBJ2-7; the match to TRBD1 covers 8 bases. The junction had 9 bases not matched to a gene; V was cut back by 7 bases and J by 4 bases. The length of the CDR3 is 14 residues. Germline V gene sequence: CDR1 MNHEY, CDR2 SVGAGI. The CDR3 spells CASTEGTGLYEQYF. The CDR3 DNA follows: TGTGCCAGCACCGAGGGGACAGGCTTATACGAGCAGTACTTC.

CDR3 in amino acids: CASSPQGRTEAFF. DNA of the CDR3: TGTGCCAGCAGCCCCCAGGGGCGCACTGAAGCTTTCTTT. The gene calls are TRBV7-9 and TRBJ1-1, with a weak D call TRBD1 (6 bases). The CDR3 totals 13 residues. Germline CDR1 and CDR2: SEHNR and FQNEAQ (reference sequence). Deletions cut 5 bases from V and 4 bases from J, with 11 bases between.

The CDR3 reads CASSAPGGNSGNTIYF. Here the CDR3 DNA reads TGTGCCAGCAGCGCTCCCGGGGGGAACTCTGGAAACACCATATATTTT. The gene calls are TRBV9 and TRBJ1-3; weak D call: TRBD1 (5 bases). Germline CDR1 is SGDLS and CDR2 is YYNGEE. V lost 3 bases and J lost 0, with 13 bases in between. CDR3 length: 16 residues.

The CDR3 is CSASPPGASNQPQHF. CDR3 DNA: TGCAGTGCTAGTCCCCCGGGAGCGAGCAATCAGCCCCAGCATTTT. The chain links TRBV20-1 to TRBJ1-5; D gene ambiguous. V was pared by 3 bases and J by 1 base, with 13 bases between. CDR3 length: 15 residues. Germline V gene lookup returns CDR1 DFQATT and CDR2 SNEGSKA (reference sequence).

This clone was recorded only once. The rearrangement uses TRBV2 and TRBJ2-4, with TRBD2 matching over 7 bases. Germline loops: CDR1 SNHLY, CDR2 FYNNEI. V lost 4 bases, J lost 1 base, and 4 bases stayed unmatched. This CDR3 has 15 amino acids. CDR3 coding DNA: TGTGCCAGCAGTGTGGGAGGGCTCGCCAAAAACATTCAGTACTTC. Translation: CASSVGGLAKNIQYF.

The chain combines TRBV7-9 with TRBJ2-7; 9 positions match TRBD2. CDR1 is SEHNR and CDR2 is FQNEAQ in the germline V gene (reference sequence). The CDR3 has 15 amino acids. The J segment lost 1 base and the V segment lost 5 bases, leaving 6 bases of the junction unmatched. CDR3 region: CASSASGGSSYEQYF. The CDR3 coding sequence is TGTGCCAGCAGCGCAAGCGGGGGGAGTTCCTACGAGCAGTACTTC.